This entry is about one T cell receptor beta chain. Its antigen is unknown. Germline V gene sequence: CDR1 SGHDT, CDR2 YYEEEE. The CDR3 extends over 13 amino acids. V was pared by 0 bases and J by 5 bases, with 7 bases between. This entry belongs to a study of shared clonotypes between healthy human individuals. Study findings and constraints: Naive CD4 clonotype sharing across four donors was around 5%. Incompleteness in sorted-subset sequencing, despite large depth, was shown by rarefaction.

Splitting of each subset's genomic DNA was done evenly across several immunoSEQ plates. In the sorted-subset replicate PCRs, around 0.2 ug DNA, some 30,000 T cell genomes, was used. Sequenced by immunoSEQ multiplex PCR; TCRdb stores in-frame clones only, minus some. Of 2 million to 2.5 million clones in the sample, less than 95% were seen once. This TCR was recovered from a man aged 18 to 30 in good health. Some clones in this sample may be carry-over from other donors' samples. This chain connects TRBV5-6 to TRBJ2-3; D is uncertain. Sequencing was performed on naive CD4+ T cells from PBMCs. Subset specified: CD45RA+ positively selected. The CDR3 sequence: CASSLVGVDTQYF. In DNA, the CDR3 is TGTGCCAGCAGCTTGGTCGGCGTAGATACGCAGTATTTT.